The clone carrying this T cell receptor beta chain has at least ten counts. These data are taken from a study of spatial heterogeneity in lung cancer. Study-wide background: Beta-chain sequences consistently outnumbered alpha-chain sequences in detection.

TCRdb passed the 5' RACE reads through MiXCR, listing each CDR3 protein once. The table lists 50,000 to 65,000 distinct CDR3 sequences, around 8.2% of them singletons. Time point: sample taken at primary tumor resection. Unsorted samples of tumor, nontumor lung or frozen PBMC had their whole RNA sequenced. The V gene's germline CDR1 is LGHDT and CDR2 YNNKEL (reference sequence). V lost 1 base, J lost 4 bases, and 6 bases stayed unmatched. The CDR3 runs to 15 residues. The gene calls are TRBV3-1 and TRBJ1-1; 7 positions agree with TRBD1. This TCR was sampled from a female donor with early-stage non-small cell lung cancer. The sample consisted of PBMCs, taken at surgery. The chain's CDR3 is CASSQGQGGGTEAFF. In DNA, the CDR3 is TGTGCCAGCAGCCAAGGACAGGGTGGGGGCACTGAAGCTTTCTTT.